The rows below give T cell receptor beta chains drawn from one sample of a study of T cell responses to AZD1222 COVID-19 vaccine. TCRdb keeps only in-frame clones here, not all; method: immunoSEQ multiplex PCR. The sample holds 95,000 to 150,000 clones, approximately 89% seen once. Material: peripheral blood, obtained on day 0 of AZD1222 vaccination. The receptors come from an adult in good health. Both conserved end residues are part of each CDR3. The D gene is left open where the match is weak. Not every row has a clone size; where given, it reads once, few, many or a size class.

j_call clone_size d_call v_call cdr3_nt cdr3_aa
TRBJ2-3 . . TRBV7-3 TGTGCCAGCAGCTCCGGGACACACCCCACAGATACGCAGTATTTT CASSSGTHPTDTQYF
TRBJ1-4 . . TRBV6-5 TGTGCCAGCCGATCCACAGAGATGGAAAAACTGTTTTTT CASRSTEMEKLFF
TRBJ1-1 . TRBD1 TRBV5-1 TGCGCCAGCACCAACCGACAGGGCGCTGGTGAAGCTTTCTTT CASTNRQGAGEAFF
TRBJ1-1 . TRBD1 TRBV5-1 TGCGCCAGCAGCTTGATCGTTCAACAGGGGACTAAGATCCCGAACACTGAAGCTTTCTTT CASSLIVQQGTKIPNTEAFF
TRBJ1-6 . TRBD1 TRBV7-2 TGTGCCAGCAGCTCCAACAGGGGGCGGGCCCTCCACTTT CASSSNRGRALHF
TRBJ1-6 few TRBD1 TRBV4-2 TGTGCCAGCAGCCCCACCTCCGGACAGGCGAATTCACCCCTCCACTTT CASSPTSGQANSPLHF
TRBJ2-5 . . TRBV11-3 TGTGCCAGCAGCTTCGGGGGCCTGGGAGAGACCCAGTACTTC CASSFGGLGETQYF
TRBJ1-4 . . TRBV5-1 TGCGCCAGCAGCTTGGAAAGGATTGGAGATGAAAAACTGTTTTTT CASSLERIGDEKLFF
TRBJ2-7 . . TRBV4-2 TGTGCCAGCAGTCCAACGACGGGGGGCGTCTACGAGCAGTACTTC CASSPTTGGVYEQYF
TRBJ2-7 . . TRBV28 TGTGCCAGCAGTTCCGTGGTTTACGAGCAGTACTTC CASSSVVYEQYF
TRBJ1-6 few . TRBV6-6 TGTGCCAGCAGCTACATCGAGAATTCACCCCTCCACTTT CASSYIENSPLHF
TRBJ2-5 . TRBD2 TRBV7-2 TGTGCCAGCAGCGGCACTAGCGGGGGGTACCAAGAGACCCAGTACTTC CASSGTSGGYQETQYF
TRBJ1-4 . TRBD1 TRBV4-1 TGCGCCAGCAGCAAGAGTGGGACAGACTCTCACCATAATGAAAAACTGTTTTTT CASSKSGTDSHHNEKLFF
TRBJ1-1 . TRBD1 TRBV7-9 TGTGCCAGCAGCCGTCTCCGCCATTACAGGGGTTACACTGAAGCTTTCTTT CASSRLRHYRGYTEAFF
TRBJ1-1 few . TRBV24-1 TGTGCCACCAGCGACACTGTGAACACTGAAGCTTTCTTT CATSDTVNTEAFF
TRBJ1-1 . . TRBV15 TGTGCCACCTCGGACGGCATGAACACTGAAGCTTTCTTT CATSDGMNTEAFF
TRBJ2-4 . TRBD1 TRBV18 TGTGCCAGCTCACCCGAGGACAGGGACGGGTCCAAAAACATTCAGTACTTC CASSPEDRDGSKNIQYF
TRBJ1-1 . . TRBV18 TGTGCCAGCTCACCAGAGGATCTCCTTTTCGCTGAAGCTTTCTTT CASSPEDLLFAEAFF
TRBJ2-5 . TRBD2 TRBV2 TGTGCCAGCAGCCTCCTAGCGGGGCTAGGGGAGACCCAGTACTTC CASSLLAGLGETQYF
TRBJ1-2 . . TRBV11-1 TGTGCCAGCACCCCAGTTGTCGACGCTAACTATGGCTACACCTTC CASTPVVDANYGYTF
TRBJ2-7 . . TRBV29-1 TGCAGCGTTGCCGGCGGGGAAAGTAACTACGAGCAGTACTTC CSVAGGESNYEQYF
TRBJ1-3 . . TRBV9 TGTGCCAGCAGCGCTAACGACCGAAACACCATATATTTT CASSANDRNTIYF
TRBJ1-1 . TRBD1 TRBV7-9 TGTGCCAGCACCCTGGGACAGATGAACACTGAAGCTTTCTTT CASTLGQMNTEAFF
TRBJ2-2 . TRBD2 TRBV10-3 TGTGCCACGATAAAAGCGGGGGTTCCCACCGGGGAGCTGTTTTTT CATIKAGVPTGELFF
TRBJ1-2 . . TRBV19 TGTGCCAGTAGCACGCGTAAAGGCTACACCTTC CASSTRKGYTF
TRBJ2-1 . . TRBV4-1 TGCGCCAGCAGCCAGAGACTAGTCTCCTACAATGAGCAGTTCTTC CASSQRLVSYNEQFF
TRBJ1-1 . . TRBV28 TGTGCCAGCAGTTTACGCCCGCGAGGGAGAGTGAACACTGAAGCTTTCTTT CASSLRPRGRVNTEAFF
TRBJ2-7 . . TRBV4-2 TGTGCCAGCAGCCAAGATTCCCCATGGCAGGACGAGCAGTACTTC CASSQDSPWQDEQYF
TRBJ1-5 . . TRBV19 TGTGCCAGTAACTTACTCAGGGGTGAGCCCCAGCATTTT CASNLLRGEPQHF
TRBJ2-3 . . TRBV6-2/TRBV6-3 TGTGCCAGCAGCCGAGGGGGAGGGGCGTGGGTAGATACGCAGTATTTT CASSRGGGAWVDTQYF
TRBJ1-1 . TRBD1 TRBV18 TGTGCCAGCTCAAGATTTACAGGGGGCACCGCCGAAGCTTTCTTT CASSRFTGGTAEAFF
TRBJ1-2 . . TRBV10-3 TGTGCCATCAGTGAGTTCCAGGAGGCTGGCTACACCTTC CAISEFQEAGYTF
TRBJ1-3 . . TRBV18 TGTGCCAGCTCAAGTGTCGGTTACTCTGGAAACACCATATATTTT CASSSVGYSGNTIYF
TRBJ1-1 . . TRBV9 TGTGCCAGCAGCGTAAACTCGGGAAACACTGAAGCTTTCTTT CASSVNSGNTEAFF
TRBJ2-3 . . TRBV24-1 TGTGCCACCAGTCAGGGGGGCCTCGGCACAGATACGCAGTATTTT CATSQGGLGTDTQYF
TRBJ2-1 . TRBD2 TRBV10-1 TGCGCCAGCAGTGGGGAGGGGACTGGCTCCTACAATGAGCAGTTCTTC CASSGEGTGSYNEQFF
TRBJ2-6 few TRBD2 TRBV27 TGTGCCAGCACCTCCCCCGGGAGGGTCTGGGCCAACGTCCTGACTTTC CASTSPGRVWANVLTF
TRBJ2-7 . . TRBV3-1/TRBV3-2 TGTGCCAGCAGCCAAGATGGGGCCTTACAGGGAAGCTCCTACGAGCAGTACTTC CASSQDGALQGSSYEQYF
TRBJ1-2 . . TRBV11-2 TGTGCCAGCAGCTTAGACAATAACTATGGCTACACCTTC CASSLDNNYGYTF
TRBJ1-2 once . TRBV12-3/TRBV12-4 TGTGCCAGCAGTTTAGGTCGGCACACCTTC CASSLGRHTF
TRBJ2-7 . . TRBV28 TGTGCCACCCACAAACCCCCCTACGAGCAGTACTTC CATHKPPYEQYF
TRBJ1-1 . . TRBV9 TGTGCCAGCAGCGTATGGGAGAGGAACACTGAAGCTTTCTTT CASSVWERNTEAFF
TRBJ2-1 . TRBD2 TRBV7-2 TGTGCCAGCAGTCCCAGCGGGGGGGCTAATGAGCAGTTCTTC CASSPSGGANEQFF
TRBJ1-5 . . TRBV19 TGTGCCAGTAGCAGCGAATCCCGGACAGTGAGCAATCAGCCCCAGCATTTT CASSSESRTVSNQPQHF